This entry concerns a single T cell receptor beta chain. Its antigen is as yet unknown. This sample was included in a study of T cell responses to AZD1222 COVID-19 vaccine. The CDR3 covers 17 residues. The junction had 11 bases not matched to a gene; V was cut back by 2 bases and J by 7 bases. Per the germline V gene, CDR1 is MDHEN and CDR2 is SYDVKM. The protocol was immunoSEQ multiplex PCR, while the TCRdb copy is restricted to in-frame clones and leaves out a portion. Among 90,000 to 110,000 clones listed, around nine tenths were seen once. Study results and caveats: Increases in Spike-specific TCR breadth and depth were seen after two AZD1222 doses. Nearly half of unique spike-specific TCRs reportedly avoided B.1.351 and B.1.1.7 mutated regions.

The sequence came from an adult in good health. The chain links TRBV28 to TRBJ2-7, with 13 bases that match TRBD2. Source: peripheral blood, taken on day 0 of AZD1222 vaccination. The CDR3 reads CASSLPSGLAGVREQYF. The CDR3 nucleotides are TGTGCCAGCAGTTTACCCAGTGGACTAGCGGGAGTAAGAGAGCAGTACTTC.